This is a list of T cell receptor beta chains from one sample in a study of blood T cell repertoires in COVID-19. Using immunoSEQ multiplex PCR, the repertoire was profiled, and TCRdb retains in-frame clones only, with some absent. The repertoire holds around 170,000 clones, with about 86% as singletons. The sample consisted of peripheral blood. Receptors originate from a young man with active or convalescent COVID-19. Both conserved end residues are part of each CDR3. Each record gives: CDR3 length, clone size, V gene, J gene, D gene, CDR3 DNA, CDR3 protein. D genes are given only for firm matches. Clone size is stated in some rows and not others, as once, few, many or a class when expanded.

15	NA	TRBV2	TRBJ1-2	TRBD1	TGTGCCAGCAGTGAAGCAGGGACAGGGGCTGGCGGCTACACCTTC	CASSEAGTGAGGYTF
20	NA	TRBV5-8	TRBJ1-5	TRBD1	TGTGCCAGCATCCCCAAGGACCACAGGGGTATAATAGGGAGCAATCAGCCCCAGCATTTT	CASIPKDHRGIIGSNQPQHF
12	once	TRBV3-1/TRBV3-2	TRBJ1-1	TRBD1	TGTGCCAGCAGCGCTCAGGGGACAGAGGCTTTCTTT	CASSAQGTEAFF
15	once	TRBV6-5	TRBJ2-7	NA	TGTGCCAGCAGTTACTCGGAGGGTACCAACCACGAGCAGTACTTC	CASSYSEGTNHEQYF
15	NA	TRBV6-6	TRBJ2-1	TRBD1	TGTGCCAGCAGTTACTCGGGACAGGGTTACAATGAGCAGTTCTTC	CASSYSGQGYNEQFF
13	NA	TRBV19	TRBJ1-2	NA	TGTGCCAGTAGTAGTCAGGCCAACTATGGCTACACCTTC	CASSSQANYGYTF
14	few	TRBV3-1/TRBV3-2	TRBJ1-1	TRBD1	TGTGCCAGCACCCCGCCAGGGGGGCGAACTGAAGCTTTCTTT	CASTPPGGRTEAFF
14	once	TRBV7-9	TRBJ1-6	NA	TGTGCCAGCAGCTTAGGTGTCGAGAATTCACCCCTCCACTTT	CASSLGVENSPLHF
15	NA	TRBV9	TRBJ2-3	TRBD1	TGTGCCAGCAGCCCCAGGGGGCCCGGCACAGATACGCAGTATTTT	CASSPRGPGTDTQYF
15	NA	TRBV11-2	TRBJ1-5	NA	TGTGCCAGCAGCTTAGCGGGGGGGGCGAGACAGCCCCAGCATTTT	CASSLAGGARQPQHF
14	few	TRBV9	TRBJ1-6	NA	TGTGCCAGCACCCCAAGGGGGTATGGGTCACCCCTCCACTTT	CASTPRGYGSPLHF
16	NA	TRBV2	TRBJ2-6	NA	TGTGCCAGCACCTTGAGCAGGGCCCCGGGGGCCAACGTCCTGACTTTC	CASTLSRAPGANVLTF
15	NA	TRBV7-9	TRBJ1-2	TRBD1	TGTGCCAGCAGCTTAGGGACAGGGGAGGACTATGGCTACACCTTC	CASSLGTGEDYGYTF
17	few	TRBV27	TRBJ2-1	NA	TGTGCCAGCAGTTTATGGTCAGGAGGTTACTCCTACAATGAGCAGTTCTTC	CASSLWSGGYSYNEQFF
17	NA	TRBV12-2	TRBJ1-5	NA	TGTGCAAGTCGCTTAGCGCTAAAAAACAGGGGAAATCAGCCCCAGCATTTT	CASRLALKNRGNQPQHF
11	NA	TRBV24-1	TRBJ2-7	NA	TGTGCCACCAGTGATGCGGTCGAGCAGTACTTC	CATSDAVEQYF
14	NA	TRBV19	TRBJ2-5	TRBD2	TGTGCCAGTAGAGGGCTAGCGGGGCAAGAGACCCAGTACTTC	CASRGLAGQETQYF
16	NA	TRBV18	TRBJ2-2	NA	TGTGCCAGCTCACCACAGGAGGGTTTGAACACCGGGGAGCTGTTTTTT	CASSPQEGLNTGELFF
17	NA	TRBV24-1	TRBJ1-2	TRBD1	TGTGCCACCGATCCCGGGACAGGTCGTTTGGATGGCTATGGCTACACCTTC	CATDPGTGRLDGYGYTF
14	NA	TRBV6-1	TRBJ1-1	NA	TGTGCCAGCAGTGAAGCACGCGGGTCGGCTGAAGCTTTCTTT	CASSEARGSAEAFF